The sequence of this TCR beta chain was determined in a study of T cells in Graves' hyperthyroidism and ophthalmopathy (dated by TCRdb to the late 2010s). Concerning the study at large: Peripheral blood samples were taken at initial diagnosis, before any treatment was given. The study also compared thyroid tissue and blood T-cell repertoires from about 6 Graves' hyperthyroidism patients. To identify TCR V-J signatures that set the groups apart, the researchers used a discovery cohort of more than 95 patients, made up of 43 with Graves' ophthalmopathy and some 56 with stable Graves' hyperthyroidism. According to the paper, TCR Vbeta CDR3 sequencing was carried out on about 140 peripheral blood samples, which came from approximately 43 ophthalmopathy, 80 or so hyperthyroidism and approximately 17 progressor patients. The 75 to 100 discovery patients were randomly divided into training and test sets at a 7:3 ratio. An independent validation cohort of under 20 hyperthyroidism patients and approximately 15 patients who later progressed to ophthalmopathy tested prospective prediction of ophthalmopathy. After sampling, hyperthyroidism patients received methimazole starting at 30 mg daily, and ophthalmopathy patients received high-dose intravenous methylprednisolone. Broader findings and caveats from the paper: Ophthalmopathy was separated from stable hyperthyroidism by a 13 V-J signature model, with approximately 89% sensitivity and about 81% specificity obtained in cross-validation and 80%/75% obtained in testing. Most expanded thyroid clonotypes (frequency above 0.001) were also detected in blood, suggesting blood repertoires may reflect thyroid immune responses. Sample size was not statistically predetermined, and investigators were not blinded to group allocation. In validation, progression to ophthalmopathy was predicted by the model with almost 71% sensitivity and 72.22% specificity, a median of roughly 6 months before onset.

Moderately to severely active disease, a Clinical Activity Score of at least 3, a NOSPECS grade of at least 4, and a duration under 3 months were present in ophthalmopathy patients. Any patient with an uncontrolled infection, another autoimmune disease, pregnancy or lactation was excluded. Diagnoses were based on clinical symptoms, serum thyroxine and TRAb, thyroid ultrasound and orbital computed tomography. PBMCs were isolated from 10 ml of fresh peripheral blood by Ficoll-Paque density gradient centrifugation. Total RNA was extracted using Trizol reagent, and RNA quality was assessed on an Agilent 2100 Bioanalyzer. The CDR3 goes from the cysteine to the phenylalanine over 13 residues. The CDR3 DNA has 39 bases and is translated from base 1. For CDR1 and CDR2, the germline V gene lists MNHEY and SVGEGT. The V and J ends are trimmed by 8 bases and 8 bases, leaving 13 bases between them. This clonotype has a single count. Its antigen target is currently unknown. There are no base qualities to consult, and no much larger clone falls within one base. One read alone makes for weak evidence.

TCR beta CDR3 regions were amplified from RNA transcripts. The first round of RT-PCR for the TCR CDR3 was performed with the HTBI primer set and the Qiagen OneStep RT-PCR kit. A second multiplex PCR round built the libraries, followed by size selection and purification. Paired-end sequencing of the libraries was performed with 100 bp reads on an Illumina HiSeq2000. The authors' pipeline ran thus. SOAPnuke was used to process the raw data, with reads discarded if the reads contained adapters or uncalled bases, had a mean Phred below 15, or lacked an exact constant-primer or identifier match. COPE v1.2.5 was used to merge the high-quality paired reads, and each unique nucleotide sequence was defined as a clonotype. MiTCR v1.1 was used to align the clonotypes against IMGT TRBV, TRBD and TRBJ reference segments. Only V-J combinations with frequency above 0.0001, covering roughly 99% of repertoires, were analysed. The TCS score was defined as the ratio of F50 (clonal expansion) to E x V (chaos), calculated using BLOSUM62-based TCRdist between CDR3 peptides within each V-J. Welch's t-statistics and random forest reduced 500 to 550 V-J features to 13, which were used in a naive Bayes classifier (R e1071). Through fastp at Q25 and MiXCR, TCRdb rebuilt clones from the public reads, retaining in-frame beta chains. A single entry per CDR3 protein holds the most common genes and DNA from its merged rows. TCRdb's processing, not the study's, gives the V and J calls here. The sample table lists about 480,000 distinct CDR3 sequences, approximately 24% of them with a count of one. Over 9% of the sample goes to the ten largest clones.

The receptor chain draws on TRBV6-2 or TRBV6-3 and TRBJ1-6; the D gene remains uncertain. Sequenced sample: blood. This sequence originates from a woman aged 25 to 45 with Graves' ophthalmopathy. In nucleotides, the sequence is TGTGCCAGCGTGAATGGGCAAGATTCACCCCTCCACTTT. Translated, this is CASVNGQDSPLHF.